The 18 T cell receptor beta chains in this list originate from one sample, sequenced in a study of OX40 agonist ivuxolimab in advanced cancers. Measured with immunoSEQ multiplex PCR; TCRdb has only the in-frame clones, and not every one. The sample has tens of thousands of clones; just under 85% are singletons. Here the sequenced sample was CD4+ or CD8+ T cells sorted from blood, taken in a trial of the OX40 agonist ivuxolimab. Receptor source: an adult with an advanced solid tumor such as melanoma, head and neck, liver or kidney cancer.

The chain uses TRBV29-1 and TRBJ1-2; D possibly corresponds to TRBD1 (5 bases). V lost 4 bases and J 4 bases, leaving 10 bases between the germline ends. Germline V lookup: CDR1 SQVTM, CDR2 ANQGSEA. The CDR3 loop spans 12 amino acids. CDR3 coding DNA: TGCAGCGTTGGGGACGGACGCTATGGCTACACCTTC. It is translated as CSVGDGRYGYTF. Full variable domain (rest looked up from reference TRBV29-1 and TRBJ1-2): SAVISQKPSRDICQRGTSLTIQCQVDSQVTMMFWYRQQPGQSLTLIATANQGSEATYESGFVIDKFPISRPNLTFSTLTVSNMSPEDSSIYLCSVGDGRYGYTFGSGTRLTVV.

The genes are TRBV9 and TRBJ2-3; 10 positions match TRBD1. This CDR3 has 17 residues. After removal of 0 bases from V and 0 bases from J, the junction contained 4 bases not matched to a gene. Germline assignment: CDR1 SGDLS and CDR2 YYNGEE. CDR3 nucleotide sequence: TGTGCCAGCAGCGTAGAGGGGACAGGGGCGAGCACAGATACGCAGTATTTT. It specifies CASSVEGTGASTDTQYF. Combining the CDR3 with reference TRBV9 and TRBJ2-3 gives the whole variable domain DSGVTQTPKHLITATGQRVTLRCSPRSGDLSVYWYQQSLDQGLQFLIQYYNGEERAKGNILERFSAQQFPDLHSELNLSSLELGDSALYFCASSVEGTGASTDTQYFGPGTRLTVL.

The V call is TRBV19, the J call TRBJ1-1; 7 nucleotides match TRBD1. Germline loops: CDR1 LNHDA, CDR2 SQIVND (reference sequence). Trimming removed 8 bases from V and 3 bases from J; junction bases left unmatched: 12. This CDR3 comprises 15 residues. The CDR3 bases are TGTGCCAGTTTACGGCAGGGGGGGTACGACACTGAAGCTTTCTTT. This gives the protein CASLRQGGYDTEAFF.

The rearrangement links TRBV5-8 to TRBJ1-3; a weak D match, TRBD1 (5 bases). The CDR3 length is 16 residues. The V gene lost 8 bases and the J gene lost 0 bases, with 18 bases spanning the gap. The V gene's germline CDR1 is SGHTS and CDR2 YDEGEE. The CDR3 nucleotides are TGTGCCAGTAGCCCGCTCCCGACAGTCTCTGGAAACACCATATATTTT. Protein: CASSPLPTVSGNTIYF.

The V call is TRBV19, the J call TRBJ2-5; 9 positions match TRBD1. The J call is in doubt because the DNA end fits TRBJ2-7 better. This CDR3 has 15 amino acids. Germline-derived CDR1 and CDR2 are LNHDA and SQIVND (reference sequence). CDR3 nucleotides: TGTGCCAGTAGTATCGGAGGACAGGGGTACTACGAGCAGTACTTC. It encodes CASSIGGQGYYEQYF.

The chain carries TRBV30 and TRBJ2-2; 10 nucleotides align to TRBD2. Germline CDR1 reads GTSNPN; CDR2 reads SVGIG (reference sequence). The CDR3 totals 13 residues. The CDR3 here is CALAGPDTGELFF. In DNA form, the CDR3 reads TGTGCACTAGCGGGGCCAGACACCGGGGAGCTGTTTTTT.

The V and J genes are TRBV27 and TRBJ1-5, with a possible D match to TRBD1 (5 bases). Germline CDR1 is MNHEY and CDR2 is SMNVEV (reference sequence). This CDR3 comprises 13 residues. Between the trimmed V and J ends, which lost 6 bases and 7 bases, there was a span of 13 bases. In DNA, the CDR3 is TGTGCCAGCAGCCCGGGACTCGGCCAGCCCCAGCATTTT. It encodes CASSPGLGQPQHF.

The chain links TRBV11-2 to TRBJ2-3; D gene unclear. Germline V CDR1 and CDR2: SGHAT, FQNNGV. Trimming pared 7 bases from V and 2 bases from J, leaving 13 bases between. The CDR3 is made up of 14 amino acids. In DNA, the CDR3 is TGTGCCAGCAAAGGCATTACATCCACAGATACGCAGTATTTT. Protein sequence: CASKGITSTDTQYF.

The chain carries TRBV7-2 and TRBJ1-1, with 7 bases identical to TRBD1. V lost 5 bases, J lost 1 base, and 1 base stayed unmatched. This CDR3 has 13 residues. Germline assignment: CDR1 SGHTA and CDR2 FQGNSA. The CDR3 region is CASSRQGNTEAFF. Here the CDR3 DNA reads TGTGCCAGCAGCCGACAGGGGAACACTGAAGCTTTCTTT.

The rearrangement joins TRBV7-3 to TRBJ2-5, with D uncertain. This CDR3 is built from 13 residues. Germline values: CDR1 SGHTA, CDR2 FQGTGA. The V and J ends lost 5 bases and 4 bases respectively, with 11 bases between them. The CDR3 DNA reads as TGTGCCAGCAGCCCCGGGTCGAGAGAGACCCAGTACTTC. It is translated as CASSPGSRETQYF.

As concerns this clone: At the DNA level, this CDR3 is encoded by other sequences in the same sample as well. The V and J genes are TRBV30 and TRBJ1-2; D is uncertain. Trimming left V 0 bases short and J 4 bases short, with 6 bases between. The V gene's germline CDR1 is GTSNPN and CDR2 SVGIG (reference sequence). The CDR3 is made up of 12 amino acids. DNA for the CDR3: TGTGCCTGGAGTGTTACGGGCTATGGCTACACCTTC. As protein: CAWSVTGYGYTF.

The CDR3 bases are TGCAGCGTTCCCCGGGGGGCTAGCGGGAGTCTCAATGAGCAGTTCTTC. Protein sequence: CSVPRGASGSLNEQFF. The V and J genes are TRBV29-1 and TRBJ2-1; 10 nucleotides agree with TRBD2. V dropped 5 bases and J dropped 6; count of bases not matched to a gene: 13. The CDR3 loop spans 16 amino acids. The germline V gene encodes CDR1 SQVTM and CDR2 ANQGSEA.

This clone appeared once. The CDR3 loop is CASSLLAGETQYF. The CDR3 DNA follows: TGTGCCAGCAGCCTTCTAGCGGGGGAGACCCAGTACTTC. The gene calls are TRBV7-9 and TRBJ2-5, with 9 bases identical to TRBD2. Per germline, CDR1 SEHNR and CDR2 FQNEAQ (reference sequence). After removal of 5 bases from V and 5 bases from J, the junction contained 3 bases not matched to a gene. The CDR3 extends over 13 amino acids.

The chain couples TRBV4-1 to TRBJ2-3, with 7 nucleotides matching TRBD2. V trimming: 1 base; J trimming: 0 bases; junction bases outside the gene matches: 4. Per germline, CDR1 MGHRA and CDR2 YSYEKL. There are 16 residues in the CDR3. The CDR3 region is CASSQGLAASTDTQYF. CDR3 coding DNA: TGCGCCAGCAGCCAAGGACTAGCCGCTAGCACAGATACGCAGTATTTT.

V and J are TRBV7-9 and TRBJ1-2, with no clear D. Germline lookup yields CDR1 SEHNR and CDR2 FQNEAQ (reference sequence). Trimming took 2 bases from V and 7 from J, leaving 11 bases between them. This CDR3 contains 13 residues. The CDR3 is CASSLRAAPGYTF. The CDR3 coding sequence is TGTGCCAGCAGCTTACGGGCCGCCCCTGGCTACACCTTC. The variable domain in full, completed from reference TRBV7-9 and TRBJ1-2, reads DTGVSQNPRHKITKRGQNVTFRCDPISEHNRLYWYRQTLGQGPEFLTYFQNEAQLEKSRLLSDRFSAERPKGSFSTLEIQRTEQGDSAMYLCASSLRAAPGYTFGSGTRLTVV.

The rearrangement joins TRBV30 to TRBJ2-1, with 13 positions matching TRBD2. CDR3 size: 18 residues. V gave up 0 bases and J gave up 2 bases; unmatched junction bases: 7. Germline CDR1 reads GTSNPN; CDR2 reads SVGIG (reference sequence). This chain's CDR3 is CAWSVLAGGLQPYNEQFF. The DNA for the CDR3 is TGTGCCTGGAGTGTACTAGCGGGGGGGCTCCAACCCTACAATGAGCAGTTCTTC.

This sequence joins TRBV18 and TRBJ1-4; 7 bases align to TRBD1. The V gene's germline CDR1 is KGHSH and CDR2 LQKENI. CDR3 length equals 15 residues. V lost 2 bases to trimming and J lost 2 bases; unmatched junction nucleotides: 2. The CDR3 protein is CASSPRQGTNEKLFF. The CDR3, as DNA: TGTGCCAGCTCACCAAGACAGGGCACTAATGAAAAACTGTTTTTT.

The V gene is TRBV6-1, the J gene TRBJ1-1; no firm D call. This CDR3 spans 13 amino acids. The V gene's germline CDR1 is MNHNS and CDR2 SASEGT. Trimming cost V 6 bases and J 1 base, with 9 bases left between them. In DNA, the CDR3 is TGTGCCAGCAGAGAGGACGGGAACACTGAAGCTTTCTTT. Encoded protein: CASREDGNTEAFF.